A selection of T cell receptor beta chains follows, all from one sample in a study of low-dose radiotherapy and immunotherapy resistance in tumors. TCRdb re-derived calls from the reads in MiXCR, one entry per CDR3 protein. The table has approximately 90,000 distinct CDR3 sequences, over 15% seen once; the top ten hold about 2.5%. Sequenced here: PBMCs, sampled before treatment. All receptors come from a male donor with prostate cancer. Both conserved end residues are part of each CDR3. The D gene is left open where the match is weak. The listing skips clone size in some rows; elsewhere it reads once, few, many or a size class.

d_gene: TRBD2; v_gene: TRBV9; len: 14; abundance: many; j_gene: TRBJ2-7; CDR3aa: CASSPAGGAYEQYF; CDR3nt: TGTGCCAGCAGCCCCGCCGGGGGGGCCTACGAGCAGTACTTC
d_gene: .; v_gene: TRBV6-2/TRBV6-3; len: 15; abundance: .; j_gene: TRBJ1-2; CDR3aa: CASSPGGVANYGYTF; CDR3nt: TGTGCCAGCAGTCCCGGCGGTGTAGCTAACTATGGCTACACCTTC
d_gene: .; v_gene: TRBV20-1; len: 15; abundance: many; j_gene: TRBJ1-2; CDR3aa: CSAREGPGANYGYTF; CDR3nt: TGCAGTGCTAGGGAGGGGCCCGGAGCTAACTATGGCTACACCTTC
d_gene: .; v_gene: TRBV19; len: 15; abundance: .; j_gene: TRBJ2-7; CDR3aa: CASSGRGDTLYEQYF; CDR3nt: TGTGCCAGTAGCGGTAGGGGGGACACCCTCTACGAGCAGTACTTC
d_gene: .; v_gene: TRBV18; len: 15; abundance: many; j_gene: TRBJ1-2; CDR3aa: CASSPPGTNVYGYTF; CDR3nt: TGTGCCAGCTCACCACCGGGCACCAACGTCTATGGCTACACCTTC
d_gene: .; v_gene: TRBV4-1; len: 16; abundance: many; j_gene: TRBJ2-7; CDR3aa: CASSQESHSFFQEQYF; CDR3nt: TGCGCCAGCAGCCAAGAGTCACACTCCTTTTTTCAGGAGCAGTACTTC
d_gene: TRBD2; v_gene: TRBV7-8; len: 16; abundance: few; j_gene: TRBJ2-3; CDR3aa: CASTPRGGGYTDTQYF; CDR3nt: TGTGCCAGCACACCCAGGGGCGGGGGGTACACAGATACGCAGTATTTT
d_gene: .; v_gene: TRBV27; len: 15; abundance: .; j_gene: TRBJ2-3; CDR3aa: CASSPPGLSTDTQYF; CDR3nt: TGTGCCAGCAGCCCCCCGGGACTTAGCACAGATACGCAGTATTTT
d_gene: TRBD2; v_gene: TRBV19; len: 14; abundance: many; j_gene: TRBJ2-1; CDR3aa: CASSLLAGNNEQFF; CDR3nt: TGTGCCAGTAGTCTGCTAGCGGGGAACAATGAGCAGTTCTTC
d_gene: TRBD1; v_gene: TRBV28; len: 18; abundance: many; j_gene: TRBJ2-3; CDR3aa: CASRAGTGGFGGTDTQYF; CDR3nt: TGTGCCAGCAGGGCCGGGACAGGGGGGTTCGGTGGCACAGATACGCAGTATTTT
d_gene: .; v_gene: TRBV11-2; len: 15; abundance: many; j_gene: TRBJ2-2; CDR3aa: CASAPGKQNTGELFF; CDR3nt: TGTGCCAGCGCCCCTGGGAAGCAAAACACCGGGGAGCTGTTTTTT
d_gene: .; v_gene: TRBV5-6; len: 13; abundance: many; j_gene: TRBJ2-5; CDR3aa: CASNLRGEETQYF; CDR3nt: TGTGCCAGCAACTTGAGGGGGGAGGAGACCCAGTACTTC
d_gene: .; v_gene: TRBV5-1; len: 15; abundance: .; j_gene: TRBJ2-7; CDR3aa: CASSLGPSGTYEQYF; CDR3nt: TGCGCCAGCAGCTTGGGACCCAGCGGCACCTACGAGCAGTACTTC
d_gene: .; v_gene: TRBV12-3/TRBV12-4; len: 13; abundance: many; j_gene: TRBJ2-5; CDR3aa: CASSLGGLETQYF; CDR3nt: TGTGCCAGCAGTTTAGGGGGGCTGGAGACCCAGTACTTC
d_gene: TRBD1; v_gene: TRBV12-3/TRBV12-4; len: 14; abundance: .; j_gene: TRBJ1-1; CDR3aa: CASSLQTTGFGAFF; CDR3nt: TGTGCCAGCAGCCTCCAGACGACAGGGTTCGGAGCTTTCTTT
d_gene: .; v_gene: TRBV19; len: 12; abundance: many; j_gene: TRBJ1-4; CDR3aa: CASSLADEKLFF; CDR3nt: TGTGCCAGTAGTTTGGCAGATGAAAAACTGTTTTTT
d_gene: TRBD2; v_gene: TRBV4-2; len: 16; abundance: many; j_gene: TRBJ2-7; CDR3aa: CASSQVLAGTPYEQYF; CDR3nt: TGTGCCAGCAGCCAAGTCCTAGCGGGGACACCCTACGAGCAGTACTTC
d_gene: .; v_gene: TRBV7-2; len: 16; abundance: .; j_gene: TRBJ1-3; CDR3aa: CASSLNALRGGNTIYF; CDR3nt: TGTGCCAGCAGCTTAAATGCCTTGAGGGGGGGAAACACCATATATTTT
d_gene: .; v_gene: TRBV1; len: 14; abundance: many; j_gene: TRBJ2-7; CDR3aa: CASSQAQMGLEQYF; CDR3nt: TGCGCCAGCAGCCAAGCCCAAATGGGTCTCGAGCAGTACTTC
d_gene: TRBD1; v_gene: TRBV20-1; len: 13; abundance: many; j_gene: TRBJ2-5; CDR3aa: CSARAQGRETQYF; CDR3nt: TGCAGTGCTAGAGCACAGGGGCGGGAGACCCAGTACTTC
d_gene: TRBD2; v_gene: TRBV6-5; len: 16; abundance: many; j_gene: TRBJ2-3; CDR3aa: CASGTLSGGRADTQYF; CDR3nt: TGTGCCAGCGGGACCCTAAGCGGGGGGCGAGCAGATACGCAGTATTTT